This T cell receptor beta chain was identified in a study of T cell repertoires in cytomegalovirus infection. About the research overall: Matching HLA type, along with CMV infection, was indicated by public TCR beta signatures. Study findings and constraints: The study found HLA-C-restricted CMV-specific TCR beta clonotypes dominating the ex vivo response. CMV carriers with the relevant HLA were identified by cumulative public TCR beta family frequency.

Germline-derived CDR1 and CDR2 are LNHNV and YYDKDF (reference sequence). The CDR3 extends over 18 amino acids. Unmatched junction bases numbered 11, after V lost 2 bases and J lost 2 bases. Via MiXCR, TCRdb re-called the reads, giving one row per CDR3 protein. The table includes fewer than 300,000 distinct CDR3 sequences, 20% to 30% detected once. This clonotype was recorded many times. What it binds is not known. The chain recombines TRBV15 with TRBJ2-3; TRBD1 aligns across 9 bases. The sequencing sample was made of PBMCs. This clonotype was sampled from a human donor in good health (CMV status not recorded). Some clones in this sample may be carry-over from other donors' samples. The CDR3 region has the DNA TGTGCCACCAGCAGATCACAGGGGGCCAGGGGCTACACAGATACGCAGTATTTT. It specifies CATSRSQGARGYTDTQYF.